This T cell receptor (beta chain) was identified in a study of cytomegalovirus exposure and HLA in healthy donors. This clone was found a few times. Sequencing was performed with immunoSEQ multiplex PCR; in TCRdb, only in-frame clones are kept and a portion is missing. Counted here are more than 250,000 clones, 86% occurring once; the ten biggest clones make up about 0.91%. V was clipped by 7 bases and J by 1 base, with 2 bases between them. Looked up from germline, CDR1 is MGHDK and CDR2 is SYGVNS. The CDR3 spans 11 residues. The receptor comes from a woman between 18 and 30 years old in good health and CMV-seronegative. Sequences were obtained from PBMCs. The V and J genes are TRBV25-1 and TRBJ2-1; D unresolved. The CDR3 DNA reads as TGTGCCAGCACATCCTACAATGAGCAGTTCTTC. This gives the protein CASTSYNEQFF.